This TCR beta chain came from a study of T cell repertoires in cytomegalovirus infection. On this clonotype: Its antigen is still unknown.

V lost 7 bases and J 7 bases, leaving 23 bases between the germline ends. The CDR3 length is 16 residues. Germline CDR1 is SEHNR and CDR2 is FQNEAQ (reference sequence). TCRdb analysed the reads with MiXCR anew, one entry per CDR3 protein. The data hold about 63,000 distinct CDR3 sequences, with roughly a fifth observed a single time. The chain is built from TRBV7-9 and TRBJ2-1; D gene ambiguous. The TCR originated in a human donor in good health (CMV status not recorded). Some clones in this sample may be carry-over from other donors' samples. Sequencing used CD8+ T cells from cultured PBMCs, obtained from culture after CMV antigen stimulation. In DNA form, the CDR3 reads TGTGCCAGCACTTCTCCGCTGCCGGCTAGACCAAATGAGCAGTTCTTC. The encoded protein is CASTSPLPARPNEQFF. The full variable domain, with the rest looked up from reference TRBV7-9 and TRBJ2-1, is DTGVSQNPRHKITKRGQNVTFRCDPISEHNRLYWYRQTLGQGPEFLTYFQNEAQLEKSRLLSDRFSAERPKGSFSTLEIQRTEQGDSAMYLCASTSPLPARPNEQFFGPGTRLTVL.